The sequence of this TCR beta chain was determined in a study of CD8+ T cells in alopecia areata. Study-level results: It was observed that many expanded lesional clones persisted in scalp and blood during tofacitinib. Among the top 100, expanded CD8+ clones were significantly decreased by tofacitinib, as was scalp clonality.

This sample's treatment: oral pan-JAK inhibitor, 5-10 mg twice daily. Punch biopsies of lesional scalp, plus peripheral blood, were taken from alopecia areata patients. CDR1 GTSNPN and CDR2 SVGIG come from the germline V gene (reference sequence). Deletions cut 2 bases from V and 6 bases from J, with 11 bases between. This CDR3 contains 12 residues. Reverse transcribed after extraction, RNA yielded cDNA as the sequencing template. Using immunoSEQ multiplex PCR, the repertoire was profiled, and TCRdb retains in-frame clones only, with some absent. The sample records fewer than 200,000 clones, 58% being singletons. This clone was counted between two and nine times. Its target is unknown.

This receptor was taken from a human donor with alopecia areata. The specimen comprised CD4+ T cells sorted from blood, sampled at approximately week 61, from a patient treated with tofacitinib. The J gene is TRBJ2-7, the V gene TRBV30; D is unclear. As DNA, the CDR3 is TGTGCCTGGAGTAGAAGGGTTGGCGAGCAGTACTTC. Translation gives CAWSRRVGEQYF.